A selection of T cell receptor beta chains follows, all from one sample in a study of blood T cells in healthy people across ages. MiXCR, run by TCRdb on the 5' RACE reads, gives a single entry per CDR3 protein. Of approximately 810,000 distinct CDR3 sequences detected, under 35% appear once; the ten largest clones hold 17%. The sequenced sample consisted of blood. These receptors were obtained from an elderly woman in good health. CDR3s include the opening cysteine and the closing phenylalanine or tryptophan. The D gene is left open where the match is weak. Only some rows state a clone size, as once, few, many or a class for expanded clones.

D gene: NA
J gene: TRBJ2-3
clone size: NA
V gene: TRBV5-1
CDR3 DNA: TGCGCCAGCAGCTCCCCGGCCCGGGACCAGAGCTCCCATACGCAGTATTTT
CDR3 protein: CASSSPARDQSSHTQYF

D gene: NA
J gene: TRBJ2-3
clone size: NA
V gene: TRBV24-1
CDR3 DNA: TGTGCCACCAGGGGGGGGGCCGGCACAGATACGCAGTATTTT
CDR3 protein: CATRGGAGTDTQYF

D gene: NA
J gene: TRBJ2-1
clone size: NA
V gene: TRBV25-1
CDR3 DNA: TGTGCCAGCAGTGTAACCTTAGGAACCCAGTTCTTC
CDR3 protein: CASSVTLGTQFF

D gene: TRBD1
J gene: TRBJ1-5
clone size: many
V gene: TRBV5-1
CDR3 DNA: TGCGCCAGCAGCGAAAATGGACAGGGGAATCAGCCCCAGCATTTT
CDR3 protein: CASSENGQGNQPQHF

D gene: NA
J gene: TRBJ2-7
clone size: NA
V gene: TRBV6-2/TRBV6-3
CDR3 DNA: TGTGCCAGCAGTACCCGGGACATGGTTTACGAGCAGTACTTC
CDR3 protein: CASSTRDMVYEQYF

D gene: NA
J gene: TRBJ1-5
clone size: few
V gene: TRBV6-6
CDR3 DNA: TGTGCCAGCAGGGTAGACACCGTGAGCAATCAGCCCCAGCATTTT
CDR3 protein: CASRVDTVSNQPQHF

D gene: NA
J gene: TRBJ2-7
clone size: many
V gene: TRBV7-9
CDR3 DNA: TGTGCCAGCAGTTCTACCTCCAGGGGAACTGACGAGCAGTACTTC
CDR3 protein: CASSSTSRGTDEQYF

D gene: NA
J gene: TRBJ1-1
clone size: many
V gene: TRBV10-3
CDR3 DNA: TGTGCCATCAGTGATCAGGTGAACACTGAAGCTTTCTTT
CDR3 protein: CAISDQVNTEAFF

D gene: NA
J gene: TRBJ1-6
clone size: few
V gene: TRBV25-1
CDR3 DNA: TGTGCCAGCAGTGGAACCAAGGGCGGGGATTATAATTCACCCCTCCACTTT
CDR3 protein: CASSGTKGGDYNSPLHF

D gene: NA
J gene: TRBJ1-1
clone size: once
V gene: TRBV3-1
CDR3 DNA: TGTGCCAGCAGCCAAGATAGGACCGCGAACACTGAAGCTTTCTTT
CDR3 protein: CASSQDRTANTEAFF

D gene: TRBD1
J gene: TRBJ2-6
clone size: NA
V gene: TRBV7-8
CDR3 DNA: TGTGCCAGCAGCTTAGACAGGGGCAATTCTGGGGCCAACGTCCTGACTTTC
CDR3 protein: CASSLDRGNSGANVLTF

D gene: NA
J gene: TRBJ2-3
clone size: NA
V gene: TRBV12-3/TRBV12-4
CDR3 DNA: TGTGCCAGCAGTGGACGGGTGAGCACAGATACGGAGTATTTT
CDR3 protein: CASSGRVSTDTEYF

D gene: NA
J gene: TRBJ2-7
clone size: NA
V gene: TRBV24-1
CDR3 DNA: TGTGCCACCAGTGACCGCGTAACCTACGAGCAGTACTTC
CDR3 protein: CATSDRVTYEQYF

D gene: TRBD1
J gene: TRBJ1-2
clone size: NA
V gene: TRBV5-1
CDR3 DNA: TGCGCCAGCAGCCCCAATTCCCAGACAGGGCACTATGGCTACACCTTC
CDR3 protein: CASSPNSQTGHYGYTF

D gene: TRBD1
J gene: TRBJ2-1
clone size: many
V gene: TRBV6-5
CDR3 DNA: TGTGCCAGCAGAACAGGGGCCAATGAGCAGTTCTTC
CDR3 protein: CASRTGANEQFF

D gene: TRBD1
J gene: TRBJ1-2
clone size: once
V gene: TRBV10-3
CDR3 DNA: TGTATCATCAGGACACAGGGGGTGGATGGCTACACCTTC
CDR3 protein: CIIRTQGVDGYTF